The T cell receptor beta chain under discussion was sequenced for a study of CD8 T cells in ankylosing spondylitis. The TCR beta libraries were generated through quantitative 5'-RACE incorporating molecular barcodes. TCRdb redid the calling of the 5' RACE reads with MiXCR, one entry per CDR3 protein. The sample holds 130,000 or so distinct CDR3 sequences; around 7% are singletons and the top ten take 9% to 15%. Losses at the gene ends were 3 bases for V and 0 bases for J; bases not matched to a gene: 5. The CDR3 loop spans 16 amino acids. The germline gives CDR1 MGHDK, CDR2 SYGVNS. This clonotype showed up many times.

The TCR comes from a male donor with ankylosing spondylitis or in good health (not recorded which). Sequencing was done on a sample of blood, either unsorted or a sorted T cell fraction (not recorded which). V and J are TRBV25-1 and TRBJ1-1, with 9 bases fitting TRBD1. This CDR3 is CASSDPGQGMNTEAFF. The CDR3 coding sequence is TGTGCCAGCAGTGATCCGGGACAGGGTATGAACACTGAAGCTTTCTTT.